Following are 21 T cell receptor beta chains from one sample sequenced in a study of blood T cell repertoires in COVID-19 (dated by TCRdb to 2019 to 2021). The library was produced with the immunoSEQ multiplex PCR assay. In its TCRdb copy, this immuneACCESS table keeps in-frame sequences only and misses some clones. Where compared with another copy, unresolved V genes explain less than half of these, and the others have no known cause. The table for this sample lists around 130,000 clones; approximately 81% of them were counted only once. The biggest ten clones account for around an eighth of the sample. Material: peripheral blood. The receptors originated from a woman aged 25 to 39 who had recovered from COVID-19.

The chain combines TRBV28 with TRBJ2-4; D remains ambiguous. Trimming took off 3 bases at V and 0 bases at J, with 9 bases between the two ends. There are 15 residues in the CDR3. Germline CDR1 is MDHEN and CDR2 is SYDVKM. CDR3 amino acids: CASSFRLLAKNIQYF. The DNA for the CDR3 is TGTGCCAGCAGTTTTCGGTTACTAGCCAAAAACATTCAGTACTTC.

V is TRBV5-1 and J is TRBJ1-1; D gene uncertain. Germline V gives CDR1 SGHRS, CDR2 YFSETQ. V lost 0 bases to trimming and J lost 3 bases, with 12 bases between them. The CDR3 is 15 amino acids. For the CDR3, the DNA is TGCGCCAGCAGCTTGGGGACCGGGGAGGACACTGAAGCTTTCTTT. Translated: CASSLGTGEDTEAFF.

The CDR3 DNA follows: TGTGCCAGCAGTTACTCGGGGGGGCAAGGCACTGAAGCTTTCTTT. Translating gives CASSYSGGQGTEAFF. J is TRBJ1-1 and V is TRBV6-5, with D perhaps matching TRBD1 (6 bases). This CDR3 is 15 amino acids long. Germline V gene lookup returns CDR1 MNHEY and CDR2 SVGAGI. With 0 bases removed from V and 4 bases from J, the gap between germline ends came to 12 bases.

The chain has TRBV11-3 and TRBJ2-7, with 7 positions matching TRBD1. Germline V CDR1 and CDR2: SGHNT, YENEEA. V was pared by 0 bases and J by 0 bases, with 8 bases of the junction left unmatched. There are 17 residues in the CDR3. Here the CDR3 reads CASSLDRGQHLSYEQYF. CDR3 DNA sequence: TGTGCCAGCAGCTTAGATAGGGGACAGCACCTCTCCTACGAGCAGTACTTC.

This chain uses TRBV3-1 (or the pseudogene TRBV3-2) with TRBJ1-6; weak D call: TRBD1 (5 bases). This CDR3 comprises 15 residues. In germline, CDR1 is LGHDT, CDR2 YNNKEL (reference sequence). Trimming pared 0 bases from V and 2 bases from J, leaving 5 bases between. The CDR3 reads CASSQDRAYNSPLHF. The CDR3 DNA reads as TGTGCCAGCAGCCAAGACAGGGCCTATAATTCACCCCTCCACTTT.

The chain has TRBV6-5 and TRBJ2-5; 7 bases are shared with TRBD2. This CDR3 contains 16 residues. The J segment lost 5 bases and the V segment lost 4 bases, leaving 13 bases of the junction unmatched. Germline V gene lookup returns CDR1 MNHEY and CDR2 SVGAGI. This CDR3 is CASSLDWAGREETQYF. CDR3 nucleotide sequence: TGTGCCAGCAGTTTGGACTGGGCGGGGCGGGAGGAGACCCAGTACTTC.

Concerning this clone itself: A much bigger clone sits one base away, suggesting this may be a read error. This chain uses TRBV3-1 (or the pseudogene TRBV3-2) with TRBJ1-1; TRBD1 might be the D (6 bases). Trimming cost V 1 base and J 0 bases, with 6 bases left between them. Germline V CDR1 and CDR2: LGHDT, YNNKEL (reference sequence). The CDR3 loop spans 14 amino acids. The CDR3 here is CASSQAGVNTEAFF. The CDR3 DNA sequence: TGTGCCAGCAGCCAAGCAGGGGTGAACACTGAAGCTTTCTTT.

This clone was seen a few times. CDR3 bases: TGTGCCAGCAGTCGGGAGATCGGCAATCAGCCCCAGCATTTT. This encodes CASSREIGNQPQHF. This chain connects TRBV6-5 to TRBJ1-5; D is undetermined. This CDR3 has 14 residues. The V gene lost 5 bases and the J gene lost 2 bases, with 10 bases spanning the gap. The V gene's germline CDR1 is MNHEY and CDR2 SVGAGI.

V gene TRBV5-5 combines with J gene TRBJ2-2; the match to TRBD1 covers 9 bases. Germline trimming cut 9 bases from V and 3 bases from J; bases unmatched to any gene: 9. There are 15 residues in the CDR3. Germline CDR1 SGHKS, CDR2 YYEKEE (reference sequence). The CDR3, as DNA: TGTGCCACTTCCCCGTACAGGGGGCACACCGGGGAGCTGTTTTTT. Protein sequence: CATSPYRGHTGELFF.

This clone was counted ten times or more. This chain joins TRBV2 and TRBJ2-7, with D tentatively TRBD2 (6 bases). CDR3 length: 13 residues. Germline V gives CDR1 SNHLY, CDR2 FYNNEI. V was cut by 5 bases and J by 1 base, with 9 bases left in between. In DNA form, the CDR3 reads TGTGCCAGCAGTTCCCGGGGGTCCTACGAGCAGTACTTC. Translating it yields CASSSRGSYEQYF.

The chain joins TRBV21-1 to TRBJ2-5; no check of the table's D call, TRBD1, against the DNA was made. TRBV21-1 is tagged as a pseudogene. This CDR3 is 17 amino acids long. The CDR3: CASSKGLAGGFWETQYF. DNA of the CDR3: TGTGCCAGCAGCAAAGGGTTGGCAGGGGGATTTTGGGAGACCCAGTACTTC.

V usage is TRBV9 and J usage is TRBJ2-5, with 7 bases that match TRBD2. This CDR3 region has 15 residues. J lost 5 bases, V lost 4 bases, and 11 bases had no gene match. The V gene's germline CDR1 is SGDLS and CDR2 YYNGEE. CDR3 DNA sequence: TGTGCCAGCAGCTTGACTAGCCGGGTTGAGGAGACCCAGTACTTC. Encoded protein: CASSLTSRVEETQYF.

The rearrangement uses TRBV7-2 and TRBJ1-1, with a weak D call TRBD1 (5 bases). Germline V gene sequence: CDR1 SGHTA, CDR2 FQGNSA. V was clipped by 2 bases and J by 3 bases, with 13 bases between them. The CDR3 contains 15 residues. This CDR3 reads CASSLTGQVYTEAFF. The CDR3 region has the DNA TGTGCCAGCAGCTTAACCGGACAAGTGTACACTGAAGCTTTCTTT.

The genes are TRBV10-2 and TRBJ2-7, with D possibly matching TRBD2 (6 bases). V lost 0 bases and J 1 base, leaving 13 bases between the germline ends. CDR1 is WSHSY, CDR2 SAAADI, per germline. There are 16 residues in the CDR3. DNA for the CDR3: TGCGCCAGCAGTGAGTCGATTATTAGCGGATCCTACGAGCAGTACTTC. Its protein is CASSESIISGSYEQYF.

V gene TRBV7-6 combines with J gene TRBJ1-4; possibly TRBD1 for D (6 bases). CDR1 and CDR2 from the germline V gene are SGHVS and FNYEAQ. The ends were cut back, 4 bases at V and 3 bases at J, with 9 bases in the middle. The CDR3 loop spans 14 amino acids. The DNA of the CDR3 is TGTGCCAGCAGCTCAGGGGTAGCTAATGAAAAACTGTTTTTT. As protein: CASSSGVANEKLFF.

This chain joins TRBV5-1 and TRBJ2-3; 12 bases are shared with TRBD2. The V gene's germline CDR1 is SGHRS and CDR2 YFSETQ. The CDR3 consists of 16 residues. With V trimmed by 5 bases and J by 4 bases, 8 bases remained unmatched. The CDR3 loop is CASSTSGGIKADTQYF. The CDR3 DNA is TGCGCCAGCAGTACTAGCGGGGGGATAAAGGCAGATACGCAGTATTTT.

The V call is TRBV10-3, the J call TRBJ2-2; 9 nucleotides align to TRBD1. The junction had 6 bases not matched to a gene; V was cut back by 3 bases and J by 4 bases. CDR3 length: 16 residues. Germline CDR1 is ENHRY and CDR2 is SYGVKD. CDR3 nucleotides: TGTGCCATCAGTGATGGGCGGACAGGGGTCACCGGGGAGCTGTTTTTT. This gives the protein CAISDGRTGVTGELFF.

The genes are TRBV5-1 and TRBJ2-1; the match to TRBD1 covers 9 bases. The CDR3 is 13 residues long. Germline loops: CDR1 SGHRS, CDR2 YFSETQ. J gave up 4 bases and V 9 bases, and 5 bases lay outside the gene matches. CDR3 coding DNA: TGCGCCACCTCCGGGACAGGGTACAATGAGCAGTTCTTC. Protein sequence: CATSGTGYNEQFF.

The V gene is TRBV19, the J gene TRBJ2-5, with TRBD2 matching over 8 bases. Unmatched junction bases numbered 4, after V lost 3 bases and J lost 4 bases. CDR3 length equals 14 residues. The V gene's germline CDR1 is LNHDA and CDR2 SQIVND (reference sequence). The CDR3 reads CASSIVLAGETQYF. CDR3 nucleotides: TGTGCCAGTAGTATTGTCCTAGCGGGAGAGACCCAGTACTTC. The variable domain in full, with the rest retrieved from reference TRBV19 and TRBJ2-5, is DGGITQSPKYLFRKEGQNVTLSCEQNLNHDAMYWYRQDPGQGLRLIYYSQIVNDFQKGDIAEGYSVSREKKESFPLTVTSAQKNPTAFYLCASSIVLAGETQYFGPGTRLLVL.

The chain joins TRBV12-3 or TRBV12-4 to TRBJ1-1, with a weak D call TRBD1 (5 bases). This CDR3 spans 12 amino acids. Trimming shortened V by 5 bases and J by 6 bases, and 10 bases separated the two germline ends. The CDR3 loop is CASSPDNAEAFF. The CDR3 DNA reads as TGTGCCAGCAGTCCGGACAATGCTGAAGCTTTCTTT.

The CDR3 region has the DNA TGCGCCAGCAGGCGAAAGGAGGGGCCATACGAGCAGTACTTC. Translation gives CASRRKEGPYEQYF. The V and J genes are TRBV5-1 and TRBJ2-7; D may be TRBD2 (6 bases). Per germline, CDR1 SGHRS and CDR2 YFSETQ. The CDR3 consists of 14 residues. Trimming took off 5 bases at V and 4 bases at J, with 16 bases between the two ends.